A selection of T cell receptor beta chains follows, all from one sample in a study of blood T cell repertoires in COVID-19. Measured with immunoSEQ multiplex PCR; TCRdb has only the in-frame clones, and not every one. The sample has approximately 42,000 clones, around 76% seen once. The sample comprised peripheral blood. The receptors were sampled from a man aged 80 or over with acute or convalescent COVID-19. Each CDR3 is given with its conserved first and last residue. A D gene is named only where the DNA matches it firmly. Only some rows state a clone size, as once, few, many or a class for expanded clones.

-	TRBJ1-5	TRBV6-4	TRBD1	CASSDSRARGQGGGQPQHF	TGTGCCAGCAGTGACTCGCGAGCTAGGGGGCAGGGGGGCGGTCAGCCCCAGCATTTT
-	TRBJ1-1	TRBV18	-	CASSPQEGTEAFF	TGTGCCAGCTCACCACAGGAGGGGACTGAAGCTTTCTTT
-	TRBJ2-5	TRBV5-6	-	CASSLRGVETQYF	TGTGCCAGCAGCTTGCGGGGTGTGGAGACCCAGTACTTC
-	TRBJ2-5	TRBV4-1	-	CASSQEPSQSTQYF	TGCGCCAGCAGCCAGGAGCCGTCCCAGTCGACCCAGTACTTC
-	TRBJ2-1	TRBV24-1	TRBD2	CATSDILGAGVDEQFF	TGTGCCACCAGTGATATTCTAGGGGCGGGGGTTGATGAGCAGTTCTTC
once	TRBJ2-2	TRBV27	-	CASSLEARVGELFF	TGTGCCAGCAGTTTAGAGGCTCGCGTCGGGGAGCTGTTTTTT
-	TRBJ1-1	TRBV27	-	CASSNAKLEAFF	TGTGCCAGCAGTAACGCGAAACTTGAAGCTTTCTTT
-	TRBJ1-2	TRBV5-1	TRBD1	CASSLPPGGDGYTF	TGCGCCAGCAGCTTGCCCCCAGGGGGCGATGGCTACACCTTC
-	TRBJ2-1	TRBV7-6	-	CASSLVEQVGNEQFF	TGTGCCAGCAGTTTAGTGGAACAGGTGGGAAATGAGCAGTTCTTC
-	TRBJ2-2	TRBV5-6	TRBD2	CASSSGTSGYTGELFF	TGTGCCAGCAGCAGCGGGACTAGCGGATACACCGGGGAGCTGTTTTTT
-	TRBJ2-1	TRBV28	TRBD2	CASSLPTSVGNEQFF	TGTGCCAGCAGTTTACCGACTAGCGTCGGCAATGAGCAGTTCTTC
once	TRBJ2-3	TRBV19	-	CASTTGSGTQYF	TGTGCCAGTACTACAGGGTCCGGTACGCAGTATTTT
-	TRBJ2-7	TRBV29-1	-	CSAGGVEQYF	TGCAGCGCCGGGGGAGTCGAGCAGTACTTC
-	TRBJ2-1	TRBV18	-	CASSPTPQYNNEQFF	TGTGCCAGCTCACCGACCCCACAGTACAACAATGAGCAGTTCTTC
-	TRBJ2-7	TRBV6-5	TRBD1	CASSYLPGQGASEQYF	TGTGCCAGCAGTTACTTACCGGGACAGGGGGCGTCCGAGCAGTACTTC
-	TRBJ2-1	TRBV4-2	TRBD2	CASSLGGGPNNEQFF	TGTGCCAGCAGCCTGGGCGGGGGGCCAAACAATGAGCAGTTCTTC
few	TRBJ2-7	TRBV9	-	CASSVAPVSYEQYF	TGTGCCAGCAGCGTAGCGCCAGTCTCCTACGAGCAGTACTTC
-	TRBJ2-7	TRBV19	-	CASSPPGVAYEQYF	TGTGCCAGTAGTCCGCCCGGGGTGGCCTACGAGCAGTACTTC
few	TRBJ2-3	TRBV7-3	-	CASSLGQPSTDTQYF	TGTGCCAGCAGCTTAGGGCAGCCTAGCACAGATACGCAGTATTTT
-	TRBJ1-4	TRBV28	TRBD1	CASSSYRQGTNEKLFF	TGTGCCAGCAGTTCCTATCGACAGGGTACTAATGAAAAACTGTTTTTT
-	TRBJ2-1	TRBV12-3/TRBV12-4	-	CASRSSYNEQFF	TGTGCCAGCCGGAGCTCCTACAATGAGCAGTTCTTC
-	TRBJ2-5	TRBV7-2	-	CASSIRWASTETQYF	TGTGCCAGCAGCATTAGATGGGCTAGCACCGAGACCCAGTACTTC
-	TRBJ2-7	TRBV6-5	TRBD2	CASSYDASGSYEQYF	TGTGCCAGCAGTTACGACGCTAGCGGGAGCTACGAGCAGTACTTC
-	TRBJ2-7	TRBV19	TRBD1	CASRLLRQGTSEQYF	TGTGCCAGTAGACTTTTGAGACAGGGGACAAGCGAGCAGTACTTC
-	TRBJ1-1	TRBV2	TRBD1	CASSVGTDIEAFF	TGTGCCAGCAGTGTGGGGACAGACATTGAAGCTTTCTTT
-	TRBJ1-2	TRBV5-4	-	CASSWAGFGNGYTF	TGTGCCAGCAGCTGGGCGGGGTTTGGGAATGGCTACACCTTC